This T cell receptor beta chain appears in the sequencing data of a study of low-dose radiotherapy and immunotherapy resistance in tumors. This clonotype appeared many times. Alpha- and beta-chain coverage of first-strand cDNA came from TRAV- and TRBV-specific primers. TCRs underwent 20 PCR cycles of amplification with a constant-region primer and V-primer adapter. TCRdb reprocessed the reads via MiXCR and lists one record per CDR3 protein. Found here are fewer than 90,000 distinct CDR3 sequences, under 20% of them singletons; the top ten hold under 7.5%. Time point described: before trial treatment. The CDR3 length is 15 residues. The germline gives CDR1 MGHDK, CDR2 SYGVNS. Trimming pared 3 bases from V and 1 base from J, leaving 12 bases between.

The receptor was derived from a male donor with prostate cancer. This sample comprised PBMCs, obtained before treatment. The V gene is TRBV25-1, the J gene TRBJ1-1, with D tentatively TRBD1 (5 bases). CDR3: CASSDNWGGNTEAFF. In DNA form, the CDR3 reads TGTGCCAGCAGTGATAATTGGGGCGGGAACACTGAAGCTTTCTTT.